This TCR beta chain was observed in a study of CD8+ T cells in alopecia areata. RNA extraction and reverse transcription yielded cDNA as sequencing template. Method: immunoSEQ multiplex PCR; TCRdb's copy keeps in-frame clones and lacks some. This table holds about 150,000 clones, roughly 58% found once. This clone was recorded a few times. CDR3 length: 12 amino acids. Looked up from germline, CDR1 is SQVTM and CDR2 is ANQGSEA. The V gene lost 4 bases and the J gene lost 9 bases, with 15 bases spanning the gap. Sequencing input: CD8+ T cells sorted from blood. This clonotype was obtained from a human donor in good health. The V and J genes are TRBV29-1 and TRBJ1-2; no reliable D call. The CDR3 reads CSVAARPERYTF. The CDR3 DNA reads TGCAGCGTTGCTGCCAGACCAGAGCGCTACACCTTC.